What follows describes a single T cell receptor beta chain. The assay was immunoSEQ multiplex PCR, and TCRdb's table has in-frame clones only and misses some. The sample has fewer than 250,000 clones; 70% to 90% are singletons. This record belongs to a study of blood T cell repertoires in COVID-19. At the level of the study: Sources were T cells, B-cell-depleted T cells, or PBMCs; the material itself was cDNA or gDNA.

This CDR3 contains 16 residues. CDR1 SGHAT and CDR2 FQNNGV come from the germline V gene. V shed 5 bases and J shed 5 bases, with 21 bases lying between them. Sequenced input: peripheral blood. This chain uses TRBV11-2 with TRBJ1-2, with a weak D call TRBD1 (6 bases). The TCR was taken from a man aged 35 to 55 with acute or convalescent COVID-19. The CDR3 loop is CASSPIGRDIRYGYTF. The CDR3 DNA reads as TGTGCCAGCAGCCCCATAGGGAGGGACATCCGTTATGGCTACACCTTC.